The rows below give T cell receptor beta chains drawn from one sample of a study of cytomegalovirus exposure and HLA in healthy donors. This table comes from immunoSEQ multiplex PCR, and its TCRdb copy is limited to in-frame clones, with some not included. The sample carries approximately 170,000 clones, around 78% recorded once. Sequencing used PBMCs. The receptors here all came from a woman in her forties in good health and CMV-seropositive. The CDR3 runs from the conserved cysteine through the conserved F or W. Fields, in order: D gene, J gene, clone size, V gene, CDR3 protein, CDR3 DNA. A D gene is named only where the DNA matches it firmly. A clone size is listed for some rows: how often the clone was seen (once, few, many), or a class if it is expanded.

TRBD2 TRBJ2-3 once TRBV27 CASTSVERGVTDTQYF TGTGCCAGCACATCGGTTGAGCGGGGGGTCACAGATACGCAGTATTTT
TRBD2 TRBJ2-1 few TRBV12-5 CASGLERGGTLKSSYNEQFF TGTGCTAGTGGTTTGGAACGGGGGGGTACACTAAAGAGCTCCTACAATGAGCAGTTCTTC
. TRBJ2-7 . TRBV27 CASSLEGEKYEQYF TGTGCCAGCAGTTTAGAGGGGGAAAAGTACGAGCAGTACTTC
. TRBJ1-5 . TRBV5-8 CASSLRTDQPQHF TGTGCCAGCAGCTTGCGTACTGATCAGCCCCAGCATTTT
. TRBJ1-6 . TRBV21-1 CATIREIGQGGRYNSPLHF TGTGCCACCATCCGGGAGATTGGACAGGGGGGAAGATATAATTCACCCCTCCACTTT
TRBD1 TRBJ2-1 . TRBV7-2 CASSLAGTGGRDEQFF TGTGCCAGCAGCTTAGCAGGGACAGGGGGCCGCGATGAGCAGTTCTTC
. TRBJ2-7 few TRBV7-2 CASSLVSIAEQYF TGTGCCAGCAGCTTAGTAAGCATCGCGGAGCAGTACTTC
. TRBJ2-5 . TRBV10-3 CAISGYQETQYF TGTGCCATCAGCGGGTACCAAGAGACCCAGTACTTC
TRBD1 TRBJ1-2 . TRBV28 CACHTGAGGYTF TGTGCCTGCCACACAGGGGCGGGTGGCTACACCTTC
. TRBJ1-2 . TRBV7-9 CSSSLERTGPNGYTF TGTTCCAGCAGCTTAGAGCGCACAGGGCCAAATGGCTACACCTTC
TRBD1 TRBJ1-4 . TRBV2 CASSGGQGVNEKLFF TGTGCCAGCAGTGGCGGACAGGGGGTTAATGAAAAACTGTTTTTT
. TRBJ2-5 . TRBV4-1 CASSQTGTRETQYF TGTGCCAGCAGCCAAACAGGGACCCGAGAGACCCAGTACTTC
. TRBJ1-5 . TRBV2 CASSEGGWINQPQHF TGTGCCAGCAGTGAGGGGGGGTGGATCAATCAGCCCCAGCATTTT
. TRBJ2-3 . TRBV27 CASSQGSHTDTQYF TGTGCCAGCAGTCAGGGTTCGCACACAGATACGCAGTATTTT
TRBD1 TRBJ1-2 once TRBV4-2 CASSQYSLTGGYGYTF TGTGCCAGCAGCCAATATTCCTTGACAGGGGGCTATGGCTACACCTTC
TRBD1 TRBJ2-5 . TRBV7-3 CASSPTGQGGETQYF TGTGCCAGCAGTCCCACTGGACAGGGGGGTGAGACCCAGTACTTC
TRBD1 TRBJ2-1 . TRBV9 CASSVAGTGNNEQFF TGTGCCAGCAGCGTAGCTGGGACAGGGAACAATGAGCAGTTCTTC
. TRBJ2-7 few TRBV6-6 CASCRGALYEQYF TGTGCCAGCTGTCGGGGGGCCCTCTACGAGCAGTACTTC
TRBD2 TRBJ2-4 . TRBV2 CASSGGAGGPNQYF TGTGCCAGCAGTGGGGGGGCGGGGGGGCCTAATCAGTACTTC
TRBD1 TRBJ1-2 . TRBV29-1 CSVGTAPNLGYGYTF TGCAGCGTAGGGACAGCTCCGAACTTGGGCTATGGCTACACCTTC
. TRBJ1-1 few TRBV14 CASSQDGLSNTEAFF TGTGCCAGCAGCCAAGACGGGTTATCGAACACTGAAGCTTTCTTT
. TRBJ1-2 . TRBV4-3 CASSQAIGGYTF TGCGCCAGCAGCCAAGCGATCGGTGGCTACACCTTC
TRBD1 TRBJ2-7 . TRBV28 CASSSYRQGPTYEQYF TGTGCCAGCAGTTCATACCGACAGGGTCCAACCTACGAGCAGTACTTC
. TRBJ2-5 few TRBV15 CATQDGTQETQYF TGTGCCACCCAAGACGGGACACAAGAGACCCAGTACTTC
TRBD1 TRBJ2-7 . TRBV27 CASSSGQGYEQYF TGTGCCAGCAGTTCGGGACAGGGCTACGAGCAGTACTTC
TRBD1 TRBJ2-3 . TRBV2 CAIPTPGQGPDTQYF TGTGCCATTCCGACACCGGGACAGGGTCCAGATACGCAGTATTTT
TRBD2 TRBJ2-7 . TRBV9 CASSPRGEGYEQYF TGTGCCAGCAGCCCCCGGGGGGAGGGGTACGAGCAGTACTTC
TRBD1 TRBJ1-6 . TRBV30 CASLGTGRNSPLHF TGTGCTTCTTTGGGGACAGGGCGAAATTCACCCCTCCACTTT
. TRBJ2-2 . TRBV9 CASSVDSSPTGELFF TGTGCCAGCAGCGTCGACTCGTCGCCCACCGGGGAGCTGTTTTTT
TRBD1 TRBJ1-4 . TRBV9 CASSADVGGQLKNEKLFF TGTGCCAGCAGCGCAGACGTTGGGGGACAGCTGAAAAATGAAAAACTGTTTTTT
. TRBJ1-4 few TRBV19 CASSIEAGRSREKLFF TGTGCCAGTAGTATAGAGGCAGGGAGGTCTCGGGAAAAACTGTTTTTT
TRBD1 TRBJ1-2 . TRBV11-2 CASSLLVRAGGGNGYTF TGTGCCAGCAGCTTACTTGTGCGGGCAGGGGGCGGCAATGGCTACACCTTC
TRBD2 TRBJ2-3 . TRBV4-3 CASSQESSGGAVVDTQYF TGCGCCAGCAGCCAAGAATCTAGCGGGGGGGCAGTGGTAGATACGCAGTATTTT
. TRBJ2-7 . TRBV7-3 CASSSNRAAYEQYF TGTGCCAGCAGCTCTAACAGGGCGGCCTACGAGCAGTACTTC
. TRBJ1-1 few TRBV4-1 CASSQDRGTEAFF TGCGCCAGCAGCCAAGATCGCGGCACTGAAGCTTTCTTT
. TRBJ1-6 few TRBV30 CAWTIERRFNSPLHF TGTGCCTGGACCATTGAGAGGAGATTTAATTCACCCCTCCACTTT
TRBD2 TRBJ2-1 . TRBV30 CAWSVFSSSGDLTYNEQFF TGTGCCTGGAGTGTATTTTCGTCTAGCGGTGATTTAACCTACAATGAGCAGTTCTTC
. TRBJ1-1 . TRBV30 CAWRAGSRGAFF TGTGCCTGGAGGGCAGGGTCTAGGGGAGCTTTCTTT
. TRBJ2-7 . TRBV7-3 CASSERGAAGDRGEQYF TGTGCCAGCAGCGAAAGGGGGGCGGCGGGGGATCGGGGCGAGCAGTACTTC
TRBD2 TRBJ2-3 . TRBV6-1 CASSPVSGGSDTQYF TGTGCCAGCAGTCCTGTTAGCGGGGGGTCAGATACGCAGTATTTT
. TRBJ1-1 . TRBV18 CASSYKTDSEAFF TGTGCCAGCTCCTATAAGACGGACAGTGAAGCTTTCTTT
TRBD1 TRBJ2-1 . TRBV9 CASSAEPTGVPYNEQFF TGTGCCAGCAGCGCAGAACCCACAGGGGTACCCTACAATGAGCAGTTCTTC
TRBD1 TRBJ2-7 . TRBV6-5 CASRPTGGPLQEQYF TGTGCCAGCAGGCCCACAGGGGGGCCCCTTCAGGAGCAGTACTTC
TRBD1 TRBJ1-2 . TRBV6-1 CASSRNAVTGGGYTF TGTGCCAGCAGTCGCAATGCCGTTACAGGGGGCGGCTACACCTTC
. TRBJ2-3 . TRBV29-1 CSVEVSRGGADTQYF TGCAGCGTTGAAGTTTCAAGGGGGGGGGCAGATACGCAGTATTTT
. TRBJ2-3 . TRBV2 CASSEFLKREDTQYF TGTGCCAGCAGTGAATTTTTGAAGAGGGAAGATACGCAGTATTTT
. TRBJ2-7 . TRBV5-5 CASSRGLETYEQYF TGTGCCAGCAGCCGGGGTTTGGAAACCTACGAGCAGTACTTC
TRBD1 TRBJ1-1 . TRBV10-1 CASILRGRVTEAFF TGCGCCAGCATTTTGAGGGGGCGGGTCACTGAAGCTTTCTTT